The following is a T cell receptor (beta chain) sequence with its context. V lost 7 bases and J 2 bases, leaving 9 bases between the germline ends. Germline V CDR1 and CDR2: LNHDA, SQIVND (reference sequence). This CDR3 is 13 amino acids long. The data derive from a study of blood T cell repertoires in COVID-19. Overall study context: Specimens from acute and convalescent COVID-19 originated in the United States, Italy and Spain. PBMCs, B-cell-depleted T cells, or T cells provided the cDNA or gDNA that made up the material.

Source study methods: From reference gene primer amplification, estimates of nucleated cell counts were derived. The method was immunoSEQ multiplex PCR; TCRdb's version includes in-frame clones alone and lacks a portion of them. Clone size and V and J calls were adopted from that table, with D and trimming inferred from the DNA. This repertoire shows 85,000 to 120,000 clones, about 91% found once; its top ten account for 4.2%. The chain uses TRBV19 and TRBJ1-3; D is uncertain. The TCR was taken from a young man with acute or convalescent COVID-19. Material for sequencing was peripheral blood. This CDR3 reads CASKREAGNTIYF. The DNA for the CDR3 is TGTGCCAGTAAGAGGGAAGCTGGAAACACCATATATTTT.